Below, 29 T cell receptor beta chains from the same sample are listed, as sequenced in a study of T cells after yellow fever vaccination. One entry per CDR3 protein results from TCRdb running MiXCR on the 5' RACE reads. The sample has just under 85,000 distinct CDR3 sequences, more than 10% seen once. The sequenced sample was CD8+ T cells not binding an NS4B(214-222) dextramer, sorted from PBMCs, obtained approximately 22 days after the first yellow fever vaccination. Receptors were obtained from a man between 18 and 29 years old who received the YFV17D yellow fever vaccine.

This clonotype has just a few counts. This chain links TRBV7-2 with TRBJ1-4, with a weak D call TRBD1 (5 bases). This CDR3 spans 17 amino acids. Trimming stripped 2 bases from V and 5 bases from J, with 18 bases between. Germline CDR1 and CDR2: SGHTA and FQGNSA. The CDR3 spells CASSLKWARGGNEKLFF. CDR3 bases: TGTGCCAGCAGCTTAAAGTGGGCGAGGGGAGGAAATGAAAAACTGTTTTTT.

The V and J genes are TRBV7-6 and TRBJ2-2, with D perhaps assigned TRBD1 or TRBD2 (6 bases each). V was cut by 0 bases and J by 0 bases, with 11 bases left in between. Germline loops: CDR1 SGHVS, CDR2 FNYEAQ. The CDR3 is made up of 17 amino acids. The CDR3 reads CASSLATGAANTGELFF. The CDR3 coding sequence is TGTGCCAGCAGCTTAGCGACGGGGGCGGCGAACACCGGGGAGCTGTTTTTT.

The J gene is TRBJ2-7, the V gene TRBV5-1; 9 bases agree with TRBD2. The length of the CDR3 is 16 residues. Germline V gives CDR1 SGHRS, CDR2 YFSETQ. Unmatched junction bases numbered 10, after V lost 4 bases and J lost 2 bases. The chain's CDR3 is CASSPGLGLATYEQYF. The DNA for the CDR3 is TGCGCCAGCAGCCCGGGATTGGGACTAGCAACCTACGAGCAGTACTTC.

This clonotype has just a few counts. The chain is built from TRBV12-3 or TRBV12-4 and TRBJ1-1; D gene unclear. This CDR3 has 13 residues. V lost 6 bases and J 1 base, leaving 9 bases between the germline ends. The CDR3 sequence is CASSHYRNTEAFF. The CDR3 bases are TGTGCCAGCAGCCACTACAGGAACACTGAAGCTTTCTTT.

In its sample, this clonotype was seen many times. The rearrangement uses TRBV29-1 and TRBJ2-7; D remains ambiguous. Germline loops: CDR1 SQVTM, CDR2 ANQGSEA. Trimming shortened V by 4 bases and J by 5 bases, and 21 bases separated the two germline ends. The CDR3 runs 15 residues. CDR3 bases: TGCAGCGTTGTTCCCCCCGATCGGACCAGCCACGAGCAGTACTTC. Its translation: CSVVPPDRTSHEQYF.

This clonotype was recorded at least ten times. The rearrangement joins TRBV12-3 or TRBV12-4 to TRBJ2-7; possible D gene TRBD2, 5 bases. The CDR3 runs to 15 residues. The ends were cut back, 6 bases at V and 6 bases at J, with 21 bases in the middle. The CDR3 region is CASRIGLQAVGEQYF. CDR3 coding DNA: TGTGCCAGCAGGATAGGACTTCAAGCCGTTGGCGAGCAGTACTTC.

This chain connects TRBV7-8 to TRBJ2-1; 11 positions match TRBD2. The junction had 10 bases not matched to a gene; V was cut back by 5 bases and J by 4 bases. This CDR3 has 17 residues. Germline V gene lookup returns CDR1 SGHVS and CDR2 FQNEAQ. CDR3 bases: TGTGCCAGCAGCCCCCCCATCGTAGCGGGGGGGTACAATGAGCAGTTCTTC. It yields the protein CASSPPIVAGGYNEQFF.

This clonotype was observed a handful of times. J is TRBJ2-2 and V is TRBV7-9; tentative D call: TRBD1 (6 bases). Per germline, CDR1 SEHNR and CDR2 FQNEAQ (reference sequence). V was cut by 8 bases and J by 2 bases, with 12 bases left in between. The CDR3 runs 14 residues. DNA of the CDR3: TGTGCCAGCGGACGGACAGATAACACCGGGGAGCTGTTTTTT. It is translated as CASGRTDNTGELFF. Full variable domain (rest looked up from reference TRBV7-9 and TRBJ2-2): DTGVSQNPRHKITKRGQNVTFRCDPISEHNRLYWYRQTLGQGPEFLTYFQNEAQLEKSRLLSDRFSAERPKGSFSTLEIQRTEQGDSAMYLCASGRTDNTGELFFGEGSRLTVL.

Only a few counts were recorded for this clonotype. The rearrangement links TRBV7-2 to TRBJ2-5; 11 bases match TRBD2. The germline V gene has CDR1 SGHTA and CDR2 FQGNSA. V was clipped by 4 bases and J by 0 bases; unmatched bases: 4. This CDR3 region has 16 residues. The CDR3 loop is CASSSISGGDQETQYF. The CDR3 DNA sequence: TGTGCCAGCAGCTCCATTAGCGGGGGGGACCAAGAGACCCAGTACTTC.

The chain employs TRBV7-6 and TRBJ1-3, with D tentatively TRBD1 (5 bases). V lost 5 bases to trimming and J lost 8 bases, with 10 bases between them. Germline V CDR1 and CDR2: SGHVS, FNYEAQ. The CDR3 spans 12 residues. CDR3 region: CASSRLGDTIYF. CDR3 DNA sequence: TGTGCCAGCAGCCGGTTGGGGGACACCATATATTTT.

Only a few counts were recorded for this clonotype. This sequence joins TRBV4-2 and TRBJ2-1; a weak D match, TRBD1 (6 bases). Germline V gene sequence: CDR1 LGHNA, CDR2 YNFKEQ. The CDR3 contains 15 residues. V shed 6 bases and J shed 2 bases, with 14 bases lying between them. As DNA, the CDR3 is TGTGCCAGCAGTATACAGGGAGAAACCTACAATGAGCAGTTCTTC. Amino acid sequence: CASSIQGETYNEQFF.

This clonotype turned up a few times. CDR3 bases: TGTGCCAGCAGCTTCAACAGGGGAGGCCACGAGCAGTACTTC. Its translation is CASSFNRGGHEQYF. The chain is built from TRBV7-2 and TRBJ2-7, with D perhaps matching TRBD1 (7 bases). Between the trimmed V and J ends, which lost 3 bases and 5 bases, there was a span of 14 bases. The V gene's germline CDR1 is SGHTA and CDR2 FQGNSA. This CDR3 comprises 14 residues.

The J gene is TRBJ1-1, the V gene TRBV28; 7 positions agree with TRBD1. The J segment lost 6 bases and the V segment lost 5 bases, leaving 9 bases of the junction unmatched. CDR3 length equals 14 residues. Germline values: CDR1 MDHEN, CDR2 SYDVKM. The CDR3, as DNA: TGTGCCAGCAGTGACGACAGGGTGTGGGCTGAAGCTTTCTTT. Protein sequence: CASSDDRVWAEAFF.

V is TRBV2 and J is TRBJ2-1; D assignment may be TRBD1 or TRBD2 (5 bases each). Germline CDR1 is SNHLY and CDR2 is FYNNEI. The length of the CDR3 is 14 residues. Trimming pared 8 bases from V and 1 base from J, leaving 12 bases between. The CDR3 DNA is TGTGCCAGCGTTTTGGGGGTGTCCTACAATGAGCAGTTCTTC. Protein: CASVLGVSYNEQFF.

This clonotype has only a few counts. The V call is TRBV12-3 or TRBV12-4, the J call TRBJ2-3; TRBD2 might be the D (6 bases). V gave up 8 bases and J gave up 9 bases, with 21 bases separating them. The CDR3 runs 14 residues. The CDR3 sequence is CASRARGVEVTQYF. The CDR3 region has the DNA TGTGCCAGCCGCGCTCGCGGGGTCGAAGTGACGCAGTATTTT.

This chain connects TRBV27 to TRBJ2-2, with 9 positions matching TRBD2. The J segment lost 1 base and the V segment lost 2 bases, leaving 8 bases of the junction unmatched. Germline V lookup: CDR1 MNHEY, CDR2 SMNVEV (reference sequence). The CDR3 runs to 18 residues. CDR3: CASSLRFSGGRNTGELFF. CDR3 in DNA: TGTGCCAGCAGTTTACGTTTTAGCGGGGGACGGAACACCGGGGAGCTGTTTTTT.

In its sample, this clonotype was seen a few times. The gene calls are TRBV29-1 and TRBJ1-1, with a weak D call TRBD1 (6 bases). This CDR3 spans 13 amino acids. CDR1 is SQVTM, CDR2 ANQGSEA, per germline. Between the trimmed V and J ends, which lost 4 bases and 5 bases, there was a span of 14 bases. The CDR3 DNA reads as TGCAGCGTTGGGGGGGGGGCAATAACTGAAGCTTTCTTT. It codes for CSVGGGAITEAFF.

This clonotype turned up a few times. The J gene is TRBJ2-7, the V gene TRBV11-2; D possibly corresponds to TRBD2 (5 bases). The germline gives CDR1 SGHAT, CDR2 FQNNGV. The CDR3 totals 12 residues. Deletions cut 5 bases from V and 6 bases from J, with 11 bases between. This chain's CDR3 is CASSPRSGEQYF. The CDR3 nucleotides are TGTGCCAGCAGCCCCAGGAGCGGCGAGCAGTACTTC.

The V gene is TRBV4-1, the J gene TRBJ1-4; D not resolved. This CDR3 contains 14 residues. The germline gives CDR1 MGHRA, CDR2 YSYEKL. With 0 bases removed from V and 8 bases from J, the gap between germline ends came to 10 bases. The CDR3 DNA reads TGCGCCAGCAGCCAAGATCCGGTTGACGAAAAACTGTTTTTT. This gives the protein CASSQDPVDEKLFF.

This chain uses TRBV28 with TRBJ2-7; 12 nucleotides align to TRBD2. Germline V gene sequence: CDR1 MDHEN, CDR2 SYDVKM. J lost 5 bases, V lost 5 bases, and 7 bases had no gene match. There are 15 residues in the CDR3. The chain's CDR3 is CASSPRTSGAHEQYV. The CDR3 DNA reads TGTGCCAGCAGTCCTCGGACTAGCGGGGCCCACGAGCAGTACGTC.

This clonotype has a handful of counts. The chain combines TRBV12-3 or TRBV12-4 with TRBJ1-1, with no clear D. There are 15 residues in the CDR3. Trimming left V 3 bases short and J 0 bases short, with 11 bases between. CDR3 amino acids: CASSFEGGLNTEAFF. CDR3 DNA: TGTGCCAGCAGTTTTGAGGGAGGGCTGAACACTGAAGCTTTCTTT.

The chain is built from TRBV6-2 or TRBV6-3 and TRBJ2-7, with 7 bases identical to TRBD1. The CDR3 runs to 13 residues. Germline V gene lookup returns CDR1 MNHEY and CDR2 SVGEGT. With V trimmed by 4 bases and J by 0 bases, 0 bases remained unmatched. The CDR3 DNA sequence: TGTGCCAGCAGTTGGGACAGCTCCTACGAGCAGTACTTC. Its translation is CASSWDSSYEQYF.

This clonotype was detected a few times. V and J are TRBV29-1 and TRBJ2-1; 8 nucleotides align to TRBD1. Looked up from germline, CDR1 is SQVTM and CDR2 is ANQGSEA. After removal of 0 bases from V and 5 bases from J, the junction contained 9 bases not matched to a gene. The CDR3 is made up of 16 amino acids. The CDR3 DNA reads TGCAGCGTTGAAGATCTCCGGCAGGGGGCCGACAATGAGCAGTTCTTC. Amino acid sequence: CSVEDLRQGADNEQFF.

Written as DNA, the CDR3 is TGTGCCAGCAGCCGTACTCCCCTTTGGGGGGCCGGGGAGACCCAGTACTTC. Translating it yields CASSRTPLWGAGETQYF. The genes are TRBV7-2 and TRBJ2-5; D assignment may be TRBD1 or TRBD2 (6 bases each). The V gene's germline CDR1 is SGHTA and CDR2 FQGNSA. This CDR3 region has 17 residues. Trimming removed 5 bases from V and 5 bases from J, with 24 bases in between. The variable domain in full, with the rest retrieved from reference TRBV7-2 and TRBJ2-5, is GAGVSQSPSNKVTEKGKDVELRCDPISGHTALYWYRQSLGQGLEFLIYFQGNSAPDKSGLPSDRFSAERTGGSVSTLTIQRTQQEDSAVYLCASSRTPLWGAGETQYFGPGTRLLVL.

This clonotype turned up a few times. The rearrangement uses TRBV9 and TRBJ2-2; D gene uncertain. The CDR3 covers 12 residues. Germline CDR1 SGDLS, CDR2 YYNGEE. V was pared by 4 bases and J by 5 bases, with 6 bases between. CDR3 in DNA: TGTGCCAGCAGCTCCCCGACCGGGGAGCTGTTTTTT. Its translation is CASSSPTGELFF. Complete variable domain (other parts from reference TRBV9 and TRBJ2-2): DSGVTQTPKHLITATGQRVTLRCSPRSGDLSVYWYQQSLDQGLQFLIQYYNGEERAKGNILERFSAQQFPDLHSELNLSSLELGDSALYFCASSSPTGELFFGEGSRLTVL.

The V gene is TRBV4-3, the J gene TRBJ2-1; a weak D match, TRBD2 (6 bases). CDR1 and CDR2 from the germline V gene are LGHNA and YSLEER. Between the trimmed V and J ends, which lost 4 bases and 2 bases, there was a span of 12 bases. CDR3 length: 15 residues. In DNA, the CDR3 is TGCGCCAGCAGCCCCCAGGAGGGGACCTACAATGAGCAGTTCTTC. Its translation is CASSPQEGTYNEQFF.

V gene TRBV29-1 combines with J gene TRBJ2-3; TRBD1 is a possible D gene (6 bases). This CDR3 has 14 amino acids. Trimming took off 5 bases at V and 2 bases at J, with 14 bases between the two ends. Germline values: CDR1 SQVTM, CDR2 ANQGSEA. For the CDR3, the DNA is TGCAGCGTTCAGGGGCCCCAATCCACAGATACGCAGTATTTT. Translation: CSVQGPQSTDTQYF.

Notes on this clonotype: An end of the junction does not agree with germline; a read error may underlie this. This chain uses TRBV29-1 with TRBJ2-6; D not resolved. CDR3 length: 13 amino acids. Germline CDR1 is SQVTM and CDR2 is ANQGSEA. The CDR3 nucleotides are TGCAGCGTTGCGGTTTCTGTGGCCAACGTCCTGACTTTC. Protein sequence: CSVAVSVANVLTF.

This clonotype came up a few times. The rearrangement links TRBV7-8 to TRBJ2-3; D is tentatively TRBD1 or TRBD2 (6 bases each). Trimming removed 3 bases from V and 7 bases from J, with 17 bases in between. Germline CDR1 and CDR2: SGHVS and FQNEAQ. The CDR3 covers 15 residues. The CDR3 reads CASSLAERGVNTQYF. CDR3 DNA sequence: TGTGCCAGCAGCTTGGCCGAAAGGGGGGTAAATACGCAGTATTTT. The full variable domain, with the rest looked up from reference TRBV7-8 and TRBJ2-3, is GAGVSQSPRYKVAKRGQDVALRCDPISGHVSLFWYQQALGQGPEFLTYFQNEAQLDKSGLPSDRFFAERPEGSVSTLKIQRTQQEDSAVYLCASSLAERGVNTQYFGPGTRLTVL.